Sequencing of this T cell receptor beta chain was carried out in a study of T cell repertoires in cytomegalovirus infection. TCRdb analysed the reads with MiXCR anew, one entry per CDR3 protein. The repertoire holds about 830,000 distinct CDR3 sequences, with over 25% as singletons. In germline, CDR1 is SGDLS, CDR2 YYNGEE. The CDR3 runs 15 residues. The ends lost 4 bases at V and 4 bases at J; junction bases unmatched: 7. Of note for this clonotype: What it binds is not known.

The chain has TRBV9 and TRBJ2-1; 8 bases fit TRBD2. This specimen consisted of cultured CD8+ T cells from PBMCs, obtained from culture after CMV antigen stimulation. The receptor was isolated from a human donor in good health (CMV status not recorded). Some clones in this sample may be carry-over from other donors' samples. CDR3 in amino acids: CASSPGGGTYNEQFF. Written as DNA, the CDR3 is TGTGCCAGCAGCCCCGGCGGGGGGACATACAATGAGCAGTTCTTC.